The rows below give T cell receptor beta chains drawn from one sample of a study of shared T cell receptors in the human thymus. Method: immunoSEQ multiplex PCR; TCRdb's copy keeps in-frame clones and lacks some. Among about 660,000 clones, roughly 86% were seen once, and the ten largest hold 0.0094%. The same data also went into a second study, on human thymus T cells.

Sequencing was performed on thymocytes. Receptor source: a boy under two years old with a congenital heart defect. CDR3s include the opening cysteine and the closing phenylalanine or tryptophan. The order of the fields is J gene, D gene, clone size, V gene, CDR3 DNA, CDR3 protein. A D gene is named only where the DNA matches it firmly. Clone size is stated in some rows and not others, as once, few, many or a class when expanded.

J: TRBJ2-7
D: TRBD1
size: .
V: TRBV19
DNA: TGTGCCAGTAGTATAAGGGACAGGGGCAACGAGCAGTACTTC
CDR3: CASSIRDRGNEQYF

J: TRBJ2-1
D: TRBD2
size: .
V: TRBV4-3
DNA: TGCGCCAGCAGCTATAGCGGGAGGTTAAATGAGCAGTTCTTC
CDR3: CASSYSGRLNEQFF

J: TRBJ1-2
D: .
size: .
V: TRBV15
DNA: TGTGCCACCAGCAGAGATACTGGACGGGAAAACTATGGCTACACCTTC
CDR3: CATSRDTGRENYGYTF

J: TRBJ2-1
D: .
size: few
V: TRBV19
DNA: TGTGCCAGTAGCCGCGATCTAGGTGTTGAACGCAATGAGCAGTTCTTC
CDR3: CASSRDLGVERNEQFF

J: TRBJ2-3
D: TRBD1
size: .
V: TRBV6-5
DNA: TGTGCCAGCAGTTCAGGGGGCCCGATGACAGATACGCAGTATTTT
CDR3: CASSSGGPMTDTQYF

J: TRBJ2-2
D: TRBD2
size: .
V: TRBV30
DNA: TGTGCCTGGAGTGTACTCCAGCGGGAGCGCACCGGGGAGCTGTTTTTT
CDR3: CAWSVLQRERTGELFF

J: TRBJ2-3
D: TRBD1
size: .
V: TRBV29-1
DNA: TGCAGCGTCCAAAATCGACAGGGAAGCACAGATACGCAGTATTTT
CDR3: CSVQNRQGSTDTQYF

J: TRBJ1-5
D: .
size: .
V: TRBV6-5
DNA: TGTGCCAGCAGTAAACAGGGTTCGGGCAATCAGCCCCAGCATTTT
CDR3: CASSKQGSGNQPQHF

J: TRBJ1-1
D: .
size: .
V: TRBV9
DNA: TGTGCCAGCAGCCCCGGGGGGATGAACACTGAAGCTTTCTTT
CDR3: CASSPGGMNTEAFF

J: TRBJ2-4
D: .
size: .
V: TRBV5-4
DNA: TGTGCCAGCAGCTTAGGCGGAAAAAACATTCAGTACTTC
CDR3: CASSLGGKNIQYF

J: TRBJ2-1
D: TRBD2
size: .
V: TRBV5-6
DNA: TGTGCCAGCAGCCAGATATCGGGGACTAGCGGGGGGGCCCTTGAGCAGTTCTTC
CDR3: CASSQISGTSGGALEQFF

J: TRBJ2-4
D: .
size: .
V: TRBV28
DNA: TGTGCCAGCAGTTACAGGGACCTAGCCAAAAACATTCAGTACTTC
CDR3: CASSYRDLAKNIQYF

J: TRBJ2-1
D: TRBD1
size: .
V: TRBV27
DNA: TGTGCCAGCAGTTTTTGGACAGGGAGCTACAATGAGCAGTTCTTC
CDR3: CASSFWTGSYNEQFF

J: TRBJ1-2
D: .
size: once
V: TRBV10-2
DNA: TGCGCCAGCAGTGAGGGGACAATCTTCGGCTACACCTTC
CDR3: CASSEGTIFGYTF

J: TRBJ2-5
D: TRBD2
size: .
V: TRBV19
DNA: TGTGCCAGTAGGACGATGCAAGCGGGGAAAGAGACCCAGTACTTC
CDR3: CASRTMQAGKETQYF

J: TRBJ2-6
D: .
size: once
V: TRBV28
DNA: TGTGCCAGCGAGGCTGGGGCCAACGTCCTGACTTTC
CDR3: CASEAGANVLTF

J: TRBJ2-3
D: .
size: .
V: TRBV5-1
DNA: TGCGCCAGCAGTTATTATGCAGGGGTCGCGAACACAGATACGCAGTATTTT
CDR3: CASSYYAGVANTDTQYF

J: TRBJ2-6
D: .
size: .
V: TRBV28
DNA: TGTGCCAGCAGTGCCTCAGGGCTCGCGGGGGCCAACGTCCTGACTTTC
CDR3: CASSASGLAGANVLTF

J: TRBJ2-1
D: .
size: .
V: TRBV4-1
DNA: TGCGCCAGCAGCCAACCGGGGAAGGGCAATGAGCAGTTCTTC
CDR3: CASSQPGKGNEQFF

J: TRBJ2-3
D: TRBD2
size: once
V: TRBV27
DNA: TGTGCCAGCAGTTCGCCCCTGGCGGGGGGAACAGATACGCAGTATTTT
CDR3: CASSSPLAGGTDTQYF

J: TRBJ2-1
D: TRBD1
size: .
V: TRBV7-9
DNA: TGTGCCAGCAGCTTAGGGACTGGGACAGGGGAATTACACTGTGAGCAGTTCTTC
CDR3: CASSLGTGTGELHCEQFF

J: TRBJ2-2
D: TRBD2
size: .
V: TRBV7-2
DNA: TGTGCCAGCAGCTTAGCTCCCTATAGCGGGATGGCCGGGGAGCTGTTTTTT
CDR3: CASSLAPYSGMAGELFF

J: TRBJ2-7
D: TRBD2
size: .
V: TRBV4-2
DNA: TGTGCCAGCAGCCAGATAGCGGGGGGCCGCTACGAGCAGTACTTC
CDR3: CASSQIAGGRYEQYF

J: TRBJ2-2
D: .
size: .
V: TRBV10-2
DNA: TGCGCCAGCGGAGTTGGGGGCCGAACCGGGGAGCTGTTTTTT
CDR3: CASGVGGRTGELFF

J: TRBJ1-5
D: .
size: once
V: TRBV7-9
DNA: TGTGCCAGCAGCTTAACGAGGGCTGGGCCAAATCAGCCCCAGCATTTT
CDR3: CASSLTRAGPNQPQHF

J: TRBJ2-1
D: TRBD2
size: .
V: TRBV13
DNA: TGTGCCAGCAGCTTAGGAGCGGGGGCCCGAAGCTCCTACAATGAGCAGTTCTTC
CDR3: CASSLGAGARSSYNEQFF

J: TRBJ2-2
D: TRBD2
size: once
V: TRBV28
DNA: TGTGCCAGCAGTCTCCAACGTGAGCGGGAGGTCCGGTCGTACCCGAACACCGGGGAGCTGTTTTTT
CDR3: CASSLQREREVRSYPNTGELFF

J: TRBJ1-5
D: TRBD1
size: .
V: TRBV5-4
DNA: TGTGCCAGCAGCTCACCGGACAGGGATAATCAGCCCCAGCATTTT
CDR3: CASSSPDRDNQPQHF

J: TRBJ2-7
D: .
size: .
V: TRBV7-2
DNA: TGTGCCAGCAGCTTAGGAGTTGAGGGGTACTTC
CDR3: CASSLGVEGYF

J: TRBJ2-6
D: .
size: .
V: TRBV27
DNA: TGTGCCAGCAGTCCCCCTCGTAACAGCGGCGAACCTTTCTCTGGGGCCAACGTCCTGACTTTC
CDR3: CASSPPRNSGEPFSGANVLTF

J: TRBJ1-1
D: .
size: few
V: TRBV6-5
DNA: TGTGCCAGCAGTGGGGGACAAACGAACACTGAAGCTTTCTTT
CDR3: CASSGGQTNTEAFF

J: TRBJ2-7
D: .
size: .
V: TRBV25-1
DNA: TGTGCCAGCAGCCTCAGGAAGAGCTCCTACGAGCAGTACTTC
CDR3: CASSLRKSSYEQYF

J: TRBJ2-5
D: .
size: .
V: TRBV27
DNA: TGTGCCAGCAGTTTGGCGGGGCCTTCTCCGCAAGAGACCCAGTACTTC
CDR3: CASSLAGPSPQETQYF

J: TRBJ2-1
D: TRBD2
size: few
V: TRBV4-3
DNA: TGCGCCAGCAGCCAAGGGTGGAGGGAGGGTAACAATGAGCAGTTCTTC
CDR3: CASSQGWREGNNEQFF

J: TRBJ2-5
D: .
size: .
V: TRBV4-2
DNA: TGTGCCAGCAGCCGTCGGACAGCCCAAGAGACCCAGTACTTC
CDR3: CASSRRTAQETQYF

J: TRBJ1-5
D: TRBD1
size: .
V: TRBV18
DNA: TGTGCCAGCTCACCACTTTCTCCGGGACAGGGGAAAGGAGCCCATCAGCCCCAGCATTTT
CDR3: CASSPLSPGQGKGAHQPQHF

J: TRBJ2-1
D: .
size: .
V: TRBV19
DNA: TGTGCCAGTAGTATAGGGCGGGGAGGTATAGGTCCCTACAATGAGCAGTTCTTC
CDR3: CASSIGRGGIGPYNEQFF

J: TRBJ2-1
D: .
size: .
V: TRBV6-4
DNA: TGTGCCAGCAGTGAATCAGGGTCCAATGAGCAGTTCTTC
CDR3: CASSESGSNEQFF

J: TRBJ2-2
D: TRBD2
size: .
V: TRBV28
DNA: TGTGCCAGCACGGGACTAGCGACTACCGGGGAGCTGTTTTTT
CDR3: CASTGLATTGELFF

J: TRBJ1-2
D: .
size: .
V: TRBV7-9
DNA: TGTGCCAGCAGCTGGATCCACGAGGAATTTGACTATGGCTACACCTTC
CDR3: CASSWIHEEFDYGYTF

J: TRBJ1-1
D: TRBD1
size: .
V: TRBV5-6
DNA: TGTGCCAGCAGCTTTAATTCGGGACAGGGGTGGGGCACTGAAGCTTTCTTT
CDR3: CASSFNSGQGWGTEAFF

J: TRBJ2-7
D: TRBD2
size: .
V: TRBV15
DNA: TGTGCCACCAGCACCAGGAGACTAGCGGGACGGGAGCAGTACTTC
CDR3: CATSTRRLAGREQYF

J: TRBJ2-1
D: .
size: .
V: TRBV5-1
DNA: TGCGCCAGCAGCGCCCCACACGGGGAGCAGTTCTTC
CDR3: CASSAPHGEQFF

J: TRBJ2-1
D: .
size: .
V: TRBV4-3
DNA: TGCGCCAGCAGCCAAGTCGGTGCCTACAATGAGCAGTTCTTC
CDR3: CASSQVGAYNEQFF

J: TRBJ2-7
D: TRBD2
size: .
V: TRBV2
DNA: TGTGCCAGCAGTGGCGGACTAGCTACCTACGAGCAGTACTTC
CDR3: CASSGGLATYEQYF

J: TRBJ2-1
D: .
size: .
V: TRBV1
DNA: TGCACCAGCAGACAAAGACTAGCCCTCTCCCAAGCTAATGAAAGTGTCCACAATGAGCAGTTCTTC
CDR3: CTSRQRLALSQANESVHNEQFF

J: TRBJ2-1
D: TRBD2
size: .
V: TRBV4-1
DNA: TGCGCCAGCAGCCTAGCGGGAGTTAGGAACAATGAGCAGTTCTTC
CDR3: CASSLAGVRNNEQFF

J: TRBJ2-1
D: TRBD2
size: .
V: TRBV15
DNA: TGTGCCACCAGCAGAGGAAGGAGCGGGGGCGGGGGCAATGAGCAGTTCTTC
CDR3: CATSRGRSGGGGNEQFF

J: TRBJ1-1
D: .
size: .
V: TRBV6-1
DNA: TGTGCCAGCAGTGCAGTGGACACTGAAGCTTTCTTT
CDR3: CASSAVDTEAFF

J: TRBJ2-7
D: TRBD2
size: .
V: TRBV7-9
DNA: TGTGCCAGCAGCCCCCGGAGCGGGAGGGACTCCTACGAGCAGTACTTC
CDR3: CASSPRSGRDSYEQYF

J: TRBJ2-1
D: TRBD2
size: .
V: TRBV9
DNA: TGTGCCAGCAGCGCGATAGCGGGGCGGCTGGTTGGGCAGTTCTTC
CDR3: CASSAIAGRLVGQFF

J: TRBJ2-3
D: .
size: few
V: TRBV28
DNA: TGTGCCAGCAGAGATCCGGGGGGCGTGACCCCTAGCACAGATACGCAGTATTTT
CDR3: CASRDPGGVTPSTDTQYF

J: TRBJ1-5
D: .
size: .
V: TRBV28
DNA: TGTGCCAGCATGGGGTGTGGCAGGGGAAAATATAGCAATCAGCCCCAGCATTTT
CDR3: CASMGCGRGKYSNQPQHF

J: TRBJ1-6
D: .
size: .
V: TRBV5-6
DNA: TGTGCCAGCAGCTTGGATTCTGCCAACTTCCACTTT
CDR3: CASSLDSANFHF

J: TRBJ2-3
D: .
size: .
V: TRBV29-1
DNA: TGCAGCGTACCAGCGGAGCCCACAGATACGCAGTATTTT
CDR3: CSVPAEPTDTQYF